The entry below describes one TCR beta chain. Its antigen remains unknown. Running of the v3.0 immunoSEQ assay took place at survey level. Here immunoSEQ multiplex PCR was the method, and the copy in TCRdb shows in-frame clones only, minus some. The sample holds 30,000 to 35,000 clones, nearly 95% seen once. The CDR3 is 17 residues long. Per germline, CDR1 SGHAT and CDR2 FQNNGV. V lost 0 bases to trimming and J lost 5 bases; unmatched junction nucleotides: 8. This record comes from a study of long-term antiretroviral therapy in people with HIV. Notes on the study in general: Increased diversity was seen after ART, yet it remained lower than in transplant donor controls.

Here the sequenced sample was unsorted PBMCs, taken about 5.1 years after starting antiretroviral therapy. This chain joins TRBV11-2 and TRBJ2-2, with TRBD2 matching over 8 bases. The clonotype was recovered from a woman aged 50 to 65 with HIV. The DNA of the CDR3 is TGTGCCAGCAGCTTAGATCGAGCGGGGGTGTCGACCGGGGAGCTGTTTTTT. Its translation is CASSLDRAGVSTGELFF.